One sample yielded the 22 T cell receptor beta chains listed below, sequenced in a study of T cell responses to AZD1222 COVID-19 vaccine. TCRdb's table, derived via immunoSEQ multiplex PCR, lists solely in-frame clones and lacks some. The table has approximately 150,000 clones, about 92% seen once; the top ten hold less than 4.5%. The sequencing used peripheral blood, collected on day 0 of MenACWY control vaccination. These receptor sequences come from an adult in good health.

This chain uses TRBV5-1 with TRBJ2-3, with 11 bases matching TRBD2. CDR1 and CDR2 (germline): SGHRS, YFSETQ. The CDR3 spans 16 residues. Trimming at V came to 4 bases and at J to 2 bases, leaving 6 bases not matched to a gene. CDR3 in amino acids: CASSLRLAGPTDTQYF. Here the CDR3 DNA reads TGCGCCAGCAGCCTTCGACTAGCGGGACCCACAGATACGCAGTATTTT.

The J gene is TRBJ2-1, the V gene TRBV7-9, with D perhaps TRBD1 (5 bases). Per germline, CDR1 SEHNR and CDR2 FQNEAQ (reference sequence). With 6 bases removed from V and 1 base from J, the gap between germline ends came to 13 bases. CDR3 length: 15 residues. CDR3 DNA sequence: TGTGCCAGCAGGAGGCAGGGAATATCCTACAATGAGCAGTTCTTC. Residues: CASRRQGISYNEQFF. The whole variable domain, filled in from reference TRBV7-9 and TRBJ2-1, reads DTGVSQNPRHKITKRGQNVTFRCDPISEHNRLYWYRQTLGQGPEFLTYFQNEAQLEKSRLLSDRFSAERPKGSFSTLEIQRTEQGDSAMYLCASRRQGISYNEQFFGPGTRLTVL.

This clone was detected once. The CDR3 DNA follows: TGTGCCAGCAGTTCGATGACAGGGGACTACTACGAGCAGTACTTC. Translated, it gives CASSSMTGDYYEQYF. The chain has TRBV28 and TRBJ2-7; D possibly corresponds to TRBD1 (8 bases). Germline V gives CDR1 MDHEN, CDR2 SYDVKM. The length of the CDR3 is 15 residues. V lost 4 bases and J 3 bases, leaving 16 bases between the germline ends. Drawing the rest from reference TRBV28 and TRBJ2-7, the complete variable domain is DVKVTQSSRYLVKRTGEKVFLECVQDMDHENMFWYRQDPGLGLRLIYFSYDVKMKEKGDIPEGYSVSREKKERFSLILESASTNQTSMYLCASSSMTGDYYEQYFGPGTRLTVT.

This chain uses TRBV9 with TRBJ2-2, with D tentatively TRBD2 (6 bases). There are 16 residues in the CDR3. Trimming removed 2 bases from V and 2 bases from J, with 13 bases in between. Looked up from germline, CDR1 is SGDLS and CDR2 is YYNGEE. CDR3 in DNA: TGTGCCAGCAGCGTCCGCGGGACCGATAACACCGGGGAGCTGTTTTTT. Translated: CASSVRGTDNTGELFF.

V and J are TRBV14 and TRBJ2-1; the D is unclear. This CDR3 has 12 residues. Germline V gene sequence: CDR1 SGHDN, CDR2 FVKESK. V lost 0 bases, J lost 7 bases, and 4 bases lay in between. CDR3 bases: TGTGCCAGCAGCCAAGATAGGAATGAGCAGTTCTTC. Amino acids: CASSQDRNEQFF.

This chain connects TRBV3-1 (or the pseudogene TRBV3-2) to TRBJ2-5; 8 bases fit TRBD2. Germline V gives CDR1 LGHDT, CDR2 YNNKEL (reference sequence). With 7 bases clipped from V and 4 bases from J, the junction kept 11 bases outside the gene matches. CDR3 length equals 15 residues. CDR3 sequence: CASTKGSGRRETQYF. The DNA of the CDR3 is TGTGCCAGCACCAAGGGGAGCGGGAGAAGAGAGACCCAGTACTTC.

V gene TRBV12-5 combines with J gene TRBJ1-1; D is unclear. Germline CDR1 is LGHNT and CDR2 is FRNRAP. Trimming removed 3 bases from V and 8 bases from J, with 16 bases in between. The CDR3 runs to 14 residues. Written as DNA, the CDR3 is TGTGCTAGTGGTTTTCTCCTCGCCGCGTCCGAAGCTTTCTTT. Amino acid sequence: CASGFLLAASEAFF.

This clone was seen a few times. Here the CDR3 reads CASTPGGPYEQYF. The CDR3 DNA reads TGTGCCAGCACTCCAGGGGGGCCCTACGAGCAGTACTTC. The V gene is TRBV6-5, the J gene TRBJ2-7; perhaps TRBD1 as D (7 bases). The CDR3 covers 13 residues. V shed 7 bases and J shed 2 bases, with 12 bases lying between them. Germline values: CDR1 MNHEY, CDR2 SVGAGI.

The V and J genes are TRBV20-1 and TRBJ2-7, with no clear D. CDR3 length: 11 amino acids. Germline V CDR1 and CDR2: DFQATT, SNEGSKA (reference sequence). The V end was cut by 3 bases, the J end by 4 bases, with 7 bases between. CDR3 sequence reads: CSASADYEQYF. DNA of the CDR3: TGCAGTGCTAGTGCGGATTACGAGCAGTACTTC.

The J gene is TRBJ1-6, the V gene TRBV7-8; 10 nucleotides line up with TRBD1. CDR1 and CDR2 (germline): SGHVS, FQNEAQ. J gave up 7 bases and V 5 bases, and 8 bases lay outside the gene matches. This CDR3 contains 16 residues. CDR3: CASSVTGGQGNSPLHF. Here the CDR3 DNA reads TGTGCCAGCAGCGTGACAGGGGGCCAGGGGAATTCACCCCTCCACTTT.

The chain recombines TRBV18 with TRBJ2-5; D may be TRBD1 (6 bases). The CDR3 is 15 amino acids. Germline V lookup: CDR1 KGHSH, CDR2 LQKENI. V shed 1 base and J shed 5 bases, with 14 bases lying between them. The CDR3 region is CASSPRQVEGETQYF. The CDR3 DNA reads as TGTGCCAGCTCACCACGACAGGTAGAGGGCGAGACCCAGTACTTC.

As regards this clone: Other DNA sequences in the same sample also yield this CDR3. The J gene is TRBJ2-7, the V gene TRBV2; D may be TRBD1 (5 bases). CDR3 size: 12 residues. Trimming removed 4 bases from V and 3 bases from J, with 7 bases in between. CDR1 is SNHLY, CDR2 FYNNEI, per germline. This chain's CDR3 is CASSGDSYEQYF. CDR3 bases: TGTGCCAGCAGTGGTGACAGCTACGAGCAGTACTTC.

The chain couples TRBV28 to TRBJ2-4; 8 positions match TRBD2. This CDR3 is 15 amino acids long. Germline V gene sequence: CDR1 MDHEN, CDR2 SYDVKM. With 5 bases clipped from V and 8 bases from J, the junction kept 11 bases outside the gene matches. The CDR3 coding sequence is TGTGCCAGCAGTCCTCCCGGGGGGGGCGGGGACATTCAGTACTTC. Translation: CASSPPGGGGDIQYF. Full variable domain (rest looked up from reference TRBV28 and TRBJ2-4): DVKVTQSSRYLVKRTGEKVFLECVQDMDHENMFWYRQDPGLGLRLIYFSYDVKMKEKGDIPEGYSVSREKKERFSLILESASTNQTSMYLCASSPPGGGGDIQYFGAGTRLSVL.

The rearrangement links TRBV6-5 to TRBJ1-5; 7 nucleotides match TRBD1. The J segment lost 1 base and the V segment lost 5 bases, leaving 2 bases of the junction unmatched. Germline values: CDR1 MNHEY, CDR2 SVGAGI. There are 14 residues in the CDR3. DNA for the CDR3: TGTGCCAGCAGTACAGGGGTCAGCAATCAGCCCCAGCATTTT. Its translation is CASSTGVSNQPQHF.

The chain is built from TRBV19 and TRBJ2-5, with a possible D match to TRBD2 (5 bases). Per the germline V gene, CDR1 is LNHDA and CDR2 is SQIVND (reference sequence). The CDR3 has 11 amino acids. With 6 bases removed from V and 7 bases from J, the gap between germline ends came to 9 bases. Here the CDR3 DNA reads TGTGCCAGTAGCCTAGAGGGGACCCAGTACTTC. As protein: CASSLEGTQYF.

V gene TRBV5-1 combines with J gene TRBJ1-1; the D is unclear. The CDR3 has 14 residues. Trimming removed 0 bases at V and 4 bases at J, with 10 bases between. Germline CDR1 SGHRS, CDR2 YFSETQ. CDR3 loop: CASSLAGVGTEAFF. The CDR3 DNA reads as TGCGCCAGCAGCTTGGCCGGGGTTGGCACTGAAGCTTTCTTT.

The chain has TRBV6-4 and TRBJ2-7; TRBD2 matches at 7 bases. Trimming at V came to 6 bases and at J to 1 base, leaving 6 bases not matched to a gene. The germline gives CDR1 MRHNA, CDR2 SNTAGT. This CDR3 contains 14 residues. The CDR3 DNA follows: TGTGCCAGCAGGGCGGGACTAATATCCTACGAGCAGTACTTC. The encoded protein is CASRAGLISYEQYF.

This chain joins TRBV25-1 and TRBJ1-3, with TRBD1 as a possible D gene (5 bases). Germline CDR1 and CDR2: MGHDK and SYGVNS. There are 15 residues in the CDR3. V was cut by 1 base and J by 2 bases, with 9 bases left in between. CDR3 in amino acids: CASSESIGAGNTIYF. The CDR3 DNA is TGTGCCAGCAGTGAATCGATAGGGGCTGGAAACACCATATATTTT.

This chain uses TRBV28 with TRBJ2-3, with 14 bases identical to TRBD2. V trimming: 6 bases; J trimming: 5 bases; junction bases outside the gene matches: 10. Germline V gene lookup returns CDR1 MDHEN and CDR2 SYDVKM. The CDR3 contains 17 residues. The DNA of the CDR3 is TGTGCCAGCAGGGGACAGGGACTAGCGGGAGAGGGAGATACGCAGTATTTT. Translated: CASRGQGLAGEGDTQYF. Drawing the rest from reference TRBV28 and TRBJ2-3, the complete variable domain is DVKVTQSSRYLVKRTGEKVFLECVQDMDHENMFWYRQDPGLGLRLIYFSYDVKMKEKGDIPEGYSVSREKKERFSLILESASTNQTSMYLCASRGQGLAGEGDTQYFGPGTRLTVL.

The chain couples TRBV11-2 to TRBJ1-1, with D perhaps TRBD1 (6 bases). V lost 2 bases and J lost 5, with 15 bases in between. Germline CDR1 is SGHAT and CDR2 is FQNNGV. This CDR3 contains 15 residues. CDR3 residues: CASSLNWGLVTEAFF. The CDR3 DNA reads TGTGCCAGCAGCTTAAATTGGGGGCTGGTGACTGAAGCTTTCTTT.

The chain combines TRBV4-3 with TRBJ1-1; D ambiguous. The CDR3 runs 12 residues. Germline V lookup: CDR1 LGHNA, CDR2 YSLEER. Trimming took off 0 bases at V and 7 bases at J, with 6 bases between the two ends. Written as DNA, the CDR3 is TGCGCCAGCAGCCAAGATCGGGTTGAAGCTTTCTTT. Amino acid sequence: CASSQDRVEAFF.

The chain employs TRBV28 and TRBJ1-1; 8 nucleotides align to TRBD1. Trimming took 6 bases from V and 1 from J; bases not matched to a gene: 1. Germline V lookup: CDR1 MDHEN, CDR2 SYDVKM. This CDR3 comprises 13 residues. This CDR3 is CASRGTGNTEAFF. DNA for the CDR3: TGTGCCAGCAGGGGGACAGGGAACACTGAAGCTTTCTTT.